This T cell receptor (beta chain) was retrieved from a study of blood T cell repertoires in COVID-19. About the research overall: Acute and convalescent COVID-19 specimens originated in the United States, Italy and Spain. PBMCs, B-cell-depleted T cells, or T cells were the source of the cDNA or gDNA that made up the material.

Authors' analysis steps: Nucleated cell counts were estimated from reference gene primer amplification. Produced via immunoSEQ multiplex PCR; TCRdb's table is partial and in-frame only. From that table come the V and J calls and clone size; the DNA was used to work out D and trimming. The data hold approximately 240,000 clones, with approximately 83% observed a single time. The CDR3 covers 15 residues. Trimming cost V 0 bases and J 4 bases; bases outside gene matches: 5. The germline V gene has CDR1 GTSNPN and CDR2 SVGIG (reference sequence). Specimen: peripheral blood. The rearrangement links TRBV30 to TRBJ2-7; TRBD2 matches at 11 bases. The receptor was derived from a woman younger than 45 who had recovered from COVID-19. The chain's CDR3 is CAWSVLAGVLYEQYF. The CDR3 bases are TGTGCCTGGAGTGTACTAGCGGGAGTTTTGTACGAGCAGTACTTC.